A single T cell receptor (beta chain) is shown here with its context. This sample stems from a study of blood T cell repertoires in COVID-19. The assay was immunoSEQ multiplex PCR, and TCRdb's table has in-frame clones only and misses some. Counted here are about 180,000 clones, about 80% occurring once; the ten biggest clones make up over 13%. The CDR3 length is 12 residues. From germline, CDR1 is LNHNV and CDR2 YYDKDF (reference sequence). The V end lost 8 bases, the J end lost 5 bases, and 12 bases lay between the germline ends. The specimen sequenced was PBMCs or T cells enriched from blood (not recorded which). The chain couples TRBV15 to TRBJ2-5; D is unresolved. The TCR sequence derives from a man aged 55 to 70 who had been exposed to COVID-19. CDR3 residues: CATRGPAETQYF. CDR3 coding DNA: TGTGCCACCCGAGGTCCAGCTGAGACCCAGTACTTC.